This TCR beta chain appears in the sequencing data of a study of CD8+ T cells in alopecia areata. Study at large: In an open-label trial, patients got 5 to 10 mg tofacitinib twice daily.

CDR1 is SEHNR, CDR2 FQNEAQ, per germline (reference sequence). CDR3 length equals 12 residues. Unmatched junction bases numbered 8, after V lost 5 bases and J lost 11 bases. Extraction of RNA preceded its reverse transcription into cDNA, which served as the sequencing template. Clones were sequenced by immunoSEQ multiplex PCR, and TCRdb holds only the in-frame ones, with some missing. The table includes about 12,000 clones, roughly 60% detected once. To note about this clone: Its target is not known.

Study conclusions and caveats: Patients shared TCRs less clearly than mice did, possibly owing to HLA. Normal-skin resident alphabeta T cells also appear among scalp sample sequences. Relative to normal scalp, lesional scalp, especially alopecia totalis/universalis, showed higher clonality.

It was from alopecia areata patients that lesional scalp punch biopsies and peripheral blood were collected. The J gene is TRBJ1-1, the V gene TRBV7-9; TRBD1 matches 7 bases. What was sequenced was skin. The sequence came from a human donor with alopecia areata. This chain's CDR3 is CASSRDREGAFF. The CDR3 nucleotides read TGTGCCAGCAGCCGCGACAGGGAGGGGGCTTTCTTT.